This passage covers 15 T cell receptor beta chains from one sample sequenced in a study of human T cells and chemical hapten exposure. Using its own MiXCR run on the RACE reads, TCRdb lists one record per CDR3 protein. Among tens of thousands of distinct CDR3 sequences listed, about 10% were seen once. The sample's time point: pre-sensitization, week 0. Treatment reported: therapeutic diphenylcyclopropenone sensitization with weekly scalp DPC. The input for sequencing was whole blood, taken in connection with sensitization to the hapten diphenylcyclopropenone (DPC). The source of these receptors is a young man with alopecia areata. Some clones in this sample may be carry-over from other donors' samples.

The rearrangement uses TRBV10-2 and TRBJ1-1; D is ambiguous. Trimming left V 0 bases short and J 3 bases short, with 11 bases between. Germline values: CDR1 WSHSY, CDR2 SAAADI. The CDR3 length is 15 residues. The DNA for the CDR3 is TGCGCCAGCAGTGAGTCTATAGGTTTTCACACTGAAGCTTTCTTT. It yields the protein CASSESIGFHTEAFF.

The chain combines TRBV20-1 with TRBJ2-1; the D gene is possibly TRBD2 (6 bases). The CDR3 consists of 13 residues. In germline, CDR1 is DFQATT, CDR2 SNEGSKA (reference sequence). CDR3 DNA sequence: TGCACCGGGAGCCCTACAGTGTACAATGAGCAGTTCTTC. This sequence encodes CTGSPTVYNEQFF.

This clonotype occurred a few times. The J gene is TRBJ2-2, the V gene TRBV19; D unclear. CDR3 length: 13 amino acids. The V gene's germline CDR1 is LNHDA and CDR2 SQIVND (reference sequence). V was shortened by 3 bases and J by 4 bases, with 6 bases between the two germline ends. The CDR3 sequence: CASSIGSTGELFF. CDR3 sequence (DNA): TGTGCCAGTAGTATTGGCAGCACCGGGGAGCTGTTTTTT.

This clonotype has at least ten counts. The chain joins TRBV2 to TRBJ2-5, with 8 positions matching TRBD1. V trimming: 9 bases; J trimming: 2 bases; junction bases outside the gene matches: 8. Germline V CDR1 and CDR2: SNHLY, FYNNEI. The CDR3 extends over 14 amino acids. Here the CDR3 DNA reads TGTGCCAGTCATAAGGACAGGGTTCAAGAGACCCAGTACTTC. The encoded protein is CASHKDRVQETQYF.

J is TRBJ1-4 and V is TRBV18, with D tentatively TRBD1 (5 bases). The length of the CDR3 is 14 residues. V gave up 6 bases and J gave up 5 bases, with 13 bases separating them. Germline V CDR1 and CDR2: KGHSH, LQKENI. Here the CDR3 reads CASSAGTGNEKLFF. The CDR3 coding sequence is TGTGCCAGCTCCGCGGGGACTGGGAATGAAAAACTGTTTTTT.

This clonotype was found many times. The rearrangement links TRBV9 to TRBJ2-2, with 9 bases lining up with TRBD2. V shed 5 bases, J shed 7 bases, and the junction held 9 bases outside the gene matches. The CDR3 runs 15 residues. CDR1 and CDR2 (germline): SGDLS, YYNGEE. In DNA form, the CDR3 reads TGTGCCAGCAGGGAGTCGCTAGCGGGGATCGGGGAGCTGTTTTTT. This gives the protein CASRESLAGIGELFF.

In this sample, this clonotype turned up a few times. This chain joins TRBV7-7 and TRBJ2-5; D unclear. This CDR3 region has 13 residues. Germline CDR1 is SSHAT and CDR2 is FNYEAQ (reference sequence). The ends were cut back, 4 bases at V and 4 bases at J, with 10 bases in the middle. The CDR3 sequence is CASSSPAGETQYF. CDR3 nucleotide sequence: TGTGCCAGCAGCTCCCCGGCAGGAGAGACCCAGTACTTC.

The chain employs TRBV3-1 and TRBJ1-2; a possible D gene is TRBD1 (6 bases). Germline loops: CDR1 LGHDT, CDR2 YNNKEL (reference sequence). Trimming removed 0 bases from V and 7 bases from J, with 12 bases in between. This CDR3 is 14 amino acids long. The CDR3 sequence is CASSQEYRDRGYTF. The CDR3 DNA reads TGTGCCAGCAGCCAAGAGTACAGGGATCGTGGCTACACCTTC.

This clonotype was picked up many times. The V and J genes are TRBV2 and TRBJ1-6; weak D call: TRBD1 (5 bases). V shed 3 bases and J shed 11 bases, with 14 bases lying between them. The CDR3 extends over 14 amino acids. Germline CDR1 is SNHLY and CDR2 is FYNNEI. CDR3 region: CASSDGQGSTPLHF. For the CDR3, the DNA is TGTGCCAGCAGTGATGGTCAGGGTAGTACACCCCTCCACTTT.

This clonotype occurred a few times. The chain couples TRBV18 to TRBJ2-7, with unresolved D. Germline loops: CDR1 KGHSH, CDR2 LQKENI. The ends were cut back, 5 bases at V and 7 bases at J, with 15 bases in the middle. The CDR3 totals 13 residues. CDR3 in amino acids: CASSFGVKKEQYF. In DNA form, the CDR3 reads TGTGCCAGCTCATTCGGCGTGAAAAAAGAGCAGTACTTC.

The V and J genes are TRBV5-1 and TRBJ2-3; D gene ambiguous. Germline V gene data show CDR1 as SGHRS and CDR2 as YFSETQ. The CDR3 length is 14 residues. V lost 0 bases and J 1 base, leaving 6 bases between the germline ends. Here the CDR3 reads CASSLGIGTDTQYF. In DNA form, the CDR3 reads TGCGCCAGCAGCTTGGGGATAGGCACAGATACGCAGTATTTT.

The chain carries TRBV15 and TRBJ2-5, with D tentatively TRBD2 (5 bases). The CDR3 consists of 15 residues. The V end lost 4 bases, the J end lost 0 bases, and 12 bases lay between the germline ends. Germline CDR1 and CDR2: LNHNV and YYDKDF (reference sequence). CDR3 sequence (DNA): TGTGCCACCAGCATCGGAGGCACGTACCAAGAGACCCAGTACTTC. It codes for CATSIGGTYQETQYF.

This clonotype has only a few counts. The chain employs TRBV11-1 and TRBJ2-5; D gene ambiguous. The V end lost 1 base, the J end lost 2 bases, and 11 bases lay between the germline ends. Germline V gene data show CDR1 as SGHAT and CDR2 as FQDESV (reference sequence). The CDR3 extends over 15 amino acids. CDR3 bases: TGTGCCAGCAGCTTAGTTCTGGGTTGGCAAGAGACCCAGTACTTC. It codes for CASSLVLGWQETQYF.

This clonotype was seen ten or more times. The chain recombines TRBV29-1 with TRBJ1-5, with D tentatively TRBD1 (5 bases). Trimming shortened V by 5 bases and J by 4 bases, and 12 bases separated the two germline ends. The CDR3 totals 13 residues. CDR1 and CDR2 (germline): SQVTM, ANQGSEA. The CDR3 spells CSVRRDGNQPQHF. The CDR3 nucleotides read TGCAGCGTTCGGCGGGACGGTAATCAGCCCCAGCATTTT.

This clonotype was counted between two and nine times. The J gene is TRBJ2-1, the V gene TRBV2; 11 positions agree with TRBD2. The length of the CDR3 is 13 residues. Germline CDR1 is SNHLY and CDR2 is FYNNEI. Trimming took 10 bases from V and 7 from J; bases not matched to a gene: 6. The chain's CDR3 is CATVGLAVNEQFF. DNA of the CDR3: TGTGCCACCGTGGGACTAGCGGTAAATGAGCAGTTCTTC.